The T cell receptor (beta chain) under discussion was sequenced for a study of blood T cells in healthy people across ages. For the second PCR, which ran for roughly 7 to 11 cycles, a sample-barcoded 5' primer and a J-beta primer mix were used. TCRdb recomputed calls from the 5' RACE reads with MiXCR, one row per CDR3 protein. The repertoire has 1.5 million to 1.9 million distinct CDR3 sequences, 35% to 45% of them found once; the top ten carry under 5%. V lost 4 bases, J lost 5 bases, and 6 bases stayed unmatched. Germline CDR1 and CDR2: MDHEN and SYDVKM. CDR3 length: 17 amino acids. Sample: blood. This sequence originates from a woman aged 18-35 years in good health. The V and J genes are TRBV28 and TRBJ2-1; 15 bases line up with TRBD2. CDR3 in DNA: TGTGCCAGCAGTTCTCGGACTAGCGGGAGGGTGCACAATGAGCAGTTCTTC. Its translation: CASSSRTSGRVHNEQFF.